This T cell receptor beta chain is drawn from a study of OX40 agonist ivuxolimab in advanced cancers. Study-level points and caveats: At 0.1 to 3.0 mg/kg, clonal expansion of CD4+ and CD8+ blood T cells had occurred by week 6.

The CDR3 sequence is 14 residues long. Germline CDR1 is MGHDK and CDR2 is SYGVNS. The ends lost 4 bases at V and 8 bases at J; junction bases unmatched: 7. TCRdb's copy holds only in-frame clones and misses some; the assay was immunoSEQ multiplex PCR. The repertoire consists of more than 65,000 clones, with 70% to 85% occurring once and the leading ten covering 1.1%. Anyone with autoimmune disease history or systemic immunosuppression was excluded. Note on this clone: Its antigen remains unidentified.

This receptor was obtained from an adult with an advanced solid tumor such as melanoma, head and neck, liver or kidney cancer. Sequences were derived from CD4+ or CD8+ T cells sorted from blood, sampled in a trial of the OX40 agonist ivuxolimab. The chain recombines TRBV25-1 with TRBJ1-4; 7 bases are shared with TRBD1. CDR3 sequence: CASSVRDSTEKLFF. The CDR3 nucleotides are TGTGCCAGCAGTGTTCGGGACAGTACAGAAAAACTGTTTTTT.